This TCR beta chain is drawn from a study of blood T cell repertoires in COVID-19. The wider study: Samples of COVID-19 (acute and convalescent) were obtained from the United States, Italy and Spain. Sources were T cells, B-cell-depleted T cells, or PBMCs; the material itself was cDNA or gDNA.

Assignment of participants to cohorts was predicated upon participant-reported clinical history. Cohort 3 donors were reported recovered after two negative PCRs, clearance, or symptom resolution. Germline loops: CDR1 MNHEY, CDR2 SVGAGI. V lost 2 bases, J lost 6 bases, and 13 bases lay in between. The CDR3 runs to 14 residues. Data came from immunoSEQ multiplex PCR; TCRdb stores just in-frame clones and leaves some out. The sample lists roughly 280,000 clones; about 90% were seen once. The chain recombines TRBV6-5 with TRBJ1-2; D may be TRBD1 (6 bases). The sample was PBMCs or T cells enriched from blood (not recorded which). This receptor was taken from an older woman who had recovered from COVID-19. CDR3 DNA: TGTGCCAGCAGTTACGCGACCAGGGGCGATGGCTACACCTTC. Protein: CASSYATRGDGYTF.